Below are 20 T cell receptor beta chains sequenced from a single sample in a study of T cell responses to AZD1222 COVID-19 vaccine. The method was immunoSEQ multiplex PCR; TCRdb's version includes in-frame clones alone and lacks a portion of them. The table lists over 100,000 clones, approximately 88% of them singletons. The specimen was peripheral blood, collected on day 0 of AZD1222 vaccination. These receptors all stem from an adult in good health.

V and J are TRBV6-1 and TRBJ2-5; tentatively, D is TRBD2 (7 bases). Germline V CDR1 and CDR2: MNHNS, SASEGT. The CDR3 loop spans 18 amino acids. V shed 2 bases and J shed 1 base, with 20 bases lying between them. CDR3 sequence: CASSERERGGGTQETQYF. CDR3 nucleotide sequence: TGTGCCAGCAGTGAAAGGGAAAGGGGGGGAGGTACCCAAGAGACCCAGTACTTC.

The rearrangement uses TRBV29-1 and TRBJ2-5, with 7 bases identical to TRBD2. This CDR3 comprises 12 residues. From germline, CDR1 is SQVTM and CDR2 ANQGSEA. V lost 4 bases and J lost 7; bases outside the gene matches: 6. The CDR3 loop reads CSVGEGRGTQYF. DNA of the CDR3: TGCAGCGTTGGGGAGGGGAGAGGGACCCAGTACTTC. The entire variable domain, with the rest obtained from reference TRBV29-1 and TRBJ2-5, is as follows: SAVISQKPSRDICQRGTSLTIQCQVDSQVTMMFWYRQQPGQSLTLIATANQGSEATYESGFVIDKFPISRPNLTFSTLTVSNMSPEDSSIYLCSVGEGRGTQYFGPGTRLLVL.

This clone was seen repeatedly, ten times or more. The chain links TRBV6-2 or TRBV6-3 to TRBJ2-7; D remains unclear. The V end was cut by 2 bases, the J end by 5 bases, with 10 bases between. Germline CDR1 reads MNHEY; CDR2 reads SVGEGT. CDR3 length: 13 amino acids. The CDR3 DNA sequence: TGTGCCAGCAGTTACGGGCTAGTAGACGAGCAGTACTTC. This codes for CASSYGLVDEQYF.

The genes are TRBV12-3 or TRBV12-4 and TRBJ1-2, with no clear D. This CDR3 comprises 13 residues. Trimming shortened V by 5 bases and J by 8 bases, and 15 bases separated the two germline ends. CDR3 coding DNA: TGTGCCAGCAGTCCCACCGGACTGCAGGGCTACACCTTC. Protein product: CASSPTGLQGYTF.

This clone was counted only a few times. This chain joins TRBV27 and TRBJ1-3; a weak D match, TRBD1 (5 bases). V lost 0 bases to trimming and J lost 2 bases, with 11 bases between them. Germline lookup yields CDR1 MNHEY and CDR2 SMNVEV (reference sequence). The CDR3 covers 16 residues. CDR3 sequence: CASSLSSQGPGNTIYF. The CDR3 bases are TGTGCCAGCAGTTTATCGTCTCAGGGTCCTGGAAACACCATATATTTT.

The chain links TRBV5-8 to TRBJ1-5; a weak D match, TRBD1 (5 bases). This CDR3 comprises 17 residues. V shed 0 bases and J shed 1 base, with 14 bases lying between them. The germline V gene encodes CDR1 SGHTS and CDR2 YDEGEE. As DNA, the CDR3 is TGTGCCAGCAGCTTGGAGGTGGCAGGGCCCAGCAATCAGCCCCAGCATTTT. This sequence encodes CASSLEVAGPSNQPQHF.

J is TRBJ1-1 and V is TRBV7-3; possible D gene TRBD1, 5 bases. This CDR3 contains 15 residues. Germline V gives CDR1 SGHTA, CDR2 FQGTGA. The V end was cut by 2 bases, the J end by 3 bases, with 13 bases between. CDR3 amino acids: CASSLVLLGDTEAFF. The CDR3 DNA reads as TGTGCCAGCAGCTTAGTTCTTTTGGGGGACACTGAAGCTTTCTTT.

This clone was seen a single time. The V call is TRBV29-1, the J call TRBJ2-7, with 7 nucleotides matching TRBD2. The V segment lost 4 bases and the J segment 7 bases; nucleotides outside the gene matches: 13. CDR3 length: 14 residues. Looked up from germline, CDR1 is SQVTM and CDR2 is ANQGSEA. The CDR3: CSVGALTGGGEQYF. CDR3 coding DNA: TGCAGCGTTGGGGCCCTTACCGGCGGGGGAGAGCAGTACTTC.

This chain connects TRBV7-9 to TRBJ2-5, with a weak D call TRBD2 (5 bases). The CDR3 is 19 residues long. The V end lost 5 bases, the J end lost 5 bases, and 30 bases lay between the germline ends. Germline lookup yields CDR1 SEHNR and CDR2 FQNEAQ (reference sequence). CDR3 nucleotides: TGTGCCAGCAGCCCAGCCTTAAGGTCGGGAAAACTCGAAGGGGAGACCCAGTACTTC. Translated, it gives CASSPALRSGKLEGETQYF.

This clone was observed a single time. V is TRBV9 and J is TRBJ1-1; D call uncertain. The CDR3 has 13 amino acids. Germline CDR1 and CDR2: SGDLS and YYNGEE. V was clipped by 0 bases and J by 4 bases, with 7 bases between them. Here the CDR3 DNA reads TGTGCCAGCAGCGTAGTGTTGGGCACTGAAGCTTTCTTT. It encodes CASSVVLGTEAFF.

The V and J genes are TRBV6-4 and TRBJ1-2; D is ambiguous. This CDR3 region has 17 residues. Trimming removed 2 bases from V and 4 bases from J, with 20 bases in between. Germline V CDR1 and CDR2: MRHNA, SNTAGT. This CDR3 is CASSDPRGGWAPYGYTF. DNA of the CDR3: TGTGCCAGCAGTGACCCTCGGGGAGGGTGGGCCCCCTATGGCTACACCTTC.

This clone was counted only a few times. The CDR3 reads CASSLFETQYF. The DNA of the CDR3 is TGCGCCAGCAGCTTGTTTGAGACCCAGTACTTC. The genes are TRBV5-1 and TRBJ2-5, with D hard to call. Trimming shortened V by 1 base and J by 5 bases, and 3 bases separated the two germline ends. The CDR3 is made up of 11 amino acids. The germline CDR1 and CDR2 sequences are SGHRS and YFSETQ. Full variable domain (missing parts from reference TRBV5-1 and TRBJ2-5): KAGVTQTPRYLIKTRGQQVTLSCSPISGHRSVSWYQQTPGQGLQFLFEYFSETQRNKGNFPGRFSGRQFSNSRSEMNVSTLELGDSALYLCASSLFETQYFGPGTRLLVL.

The genes are TRBV2 and TRBJ2-3; the match to TRBD2 covers 8 bases. This CDR3 contains 16 residues. CDR1 and CDR2 from the germline V gene are SNHLY and FYNNEI. Trimming took 8 bases from V and 3 from J; bases not matched to a gene: 13. CDR3 residues: CASGASFSGETDTQYF. In DNA form, the CDR3 reads TGTGCCAGCGGTGCCAGTTTTAGCGGGGAAACAGATACGCAGTATTTT.

This clone was counted a few times. The genes are TRBV6-5 and TRBJ2-2; D could derive from TRBD1 or TRBD2 (5 bases each). The V end was cut by 6 bases, the J end by 3 bases, with 14 bases between. Germline assignment: CDR1 MNHEY and CDR2 SVGAGI. The CDR3 runs to 15 residues. DNA of the CDR3: TGTGCCAGCAGGAGGGGATCGGGGTACACCGGGGAGCTGTTTTTT. Protein sequence: CASRRGSGYTGELFF.

The V call is TRBV19, the J call TRBJ1-1; 8 nucleotides agree with TRBD1. CDR3 length: 16 residues. Trimming took 5 bases from V and 4 from J; bases not matched to a gene: 12. Germline CDR1 is LNHDA and CDR2 is SQIVND (reference sequence). CDR3 coding DNA: TGTGCCAGTAGTCCAAGGGGGACAGGAGGTGTCACTGAAGCTTTCTTT. Translated: CASSPRGTGGVTEAFF.

The chain links TRBV25-1 to TRBJ1-1, with D unclear. From germline, CDR1 is MGHDK and CDR2 SYGVNS. This CDR3 is 13 amino acids long. Trimming removed 5 bases from V and 0 bases from J, with 7 bases in between. CDR3 region: CASSRTVNTEAFF. CDR3 sequence (DNA): TGTGCCAGCAGTAGGACGGTGAACACTGAAGCTTTCTTT.

The chain couples TRBV27 to TRBJ1-5; D gene uncertain. CDR3 length: 14 residues. Trimming shortened V by 2 bases and J by 5 bases, and 10 bases separated the two germline ends. Looked up from germline, CDR1 is MNHEY and CDR2 is SMNVEV (reference sequence). The CDR3 coding sequence is TGTGCCAGCAGTTTACTGGGCGCCGATCAGCCCCAGCATTTT. Its translation: CASSLLGADQPQHF.

The chain is built from TRBV6-6 and TRBJ1-2; 8 nucleotides line up with TRBD1. Germline V CDR1 and CDR2: MNHNY, SVGAGI (reference sequence). The junction had 6 bases not matched to a gene; V was cut back by 2 bases and J by 4 bases. The CDR3 covers 15 residues. CDR3 amino acids: CASSYQGAHSYGYTF. The CDR3 bases are TGTGCCAGCAGTTACCAGGGGGCGCATAGCTATGGCTACACCTTC.

This chain uses TRBV15 with TRBJ1-6; TRBD1 matches 7 bases. Germline trimming cut 5 bases from V and 10 bases from J; bases unmatched to any gene: 8. This CDR3 is built from 14 residues. Germline CDR1 is LNHNV and CDR2 is YYDKDF (reference sequence). DNA for the CDR3: TGTGCCACCAGCCCTAACAGGGGAGGCTCACCCCTCCACTTT. Translated: CATSPNRGGSPLHF.

The rearrangement links TRBV28 to TRBJ1-2; D is unclear. Germline loops: CDR1 MDHEN, CDR2 SYDVKM. Between the trimmed V and J ends, which lost 8 bases and 6 bases, there was a span of 10 bases. The CDR3 is 11 amino acids. CDR3 region: CASLKSDGYTF. The CDR3 region has the DNA TGTGCCAGCCTCAAGTCGGATGGCTACACCTTC.